The 17 T cell receptor beta chains presented below share a single source sample, sequenced in a study of T cells in Graves' hyperthyroidism and ophthalmopathy (dated by TCRdb to the late 2010s). Library preparation used multiplex PCR. Sequenced on an Illumina HiSeq 2000. The TCR beta CDR3 regions were amplified from the RNA transcripts. For the first round of RT-PCR on the TCR CDR3, the HTBI primer set was used together with the Qiagen OneStep RT-PCR kit. TCRdb trimmed the raw reads at Q25, called clones with MiXCR and kept productive beta chains. Entries that share a CDR3 protein sequence are merged under the most common genes and DNA. Recorded for this sample are about 400,000 distinct CDR3 sequences; 15% of them occurred a single time. The ten largest clones represent around a third of the sample. What was sequenced was blood. The receptors here all came from a woman under 40 with Graves' hyperthyroidism.

The sample holds a few counts of this clonotype. The chain employs TRBV28 and TRBJ2-3; D gene uncertain. The germline V and J ends were trimmed by 3 bases and 4 bases, with 8 bases remaining between them. The CDR3 is made up of 13 amino acids. Germline CDR1 reads MDHEN; CDR2 reads SYDVKM. The CDR3 sequence is CASSLPPADTQYF. The CDR3 DNA follows: TGTGCCAGCAGTTTGCCTCCGGCAGATACGCAGTATTTT.

This clonotype was picked up a small number of times. The genes are TRBV9 and TRBJ1-6; D not resolved. CDR1 and CDR2 (germline): SGDLS, YYNGEE. The CDR3 contains 13 residues. The V and J ends lost 0 bases and 7 bases respectively, with 5 bases between them. As DNA, the CDR3 is TGTGCCAGCAGCGTAGGGTGGAATTCACCCCTCCACTTT. Protein product: CASSVGWNSPLHF.

This clonotype was picked up many times. The chain employs TRBV6-1 and TRBJ1-1, with a weak D call TRBD1 (5 bases). The germline gives CDR1 MNHNS, CDR2 SASEGT. The CDR3 extends over 13 amino acids. V was cut by 6 bases and J by 2 bases, with 10 bases left in between. The CDR3 sequence: CASSSDINTEAFF. The CDR3 nucleotides read TGTGCCAGCAGCTCGGACATTAACACTGAAGCTTTCTTT.

The chain combines TRBV20-1 with TRBJ1-6, with 8 positions matching TRBD1. Germline values: CDR1 DFQATT, CDR2 SNEGSKA (reference sequence). The J segment lost 9 bases and the V segment lost 0 bases, leaving 7 bases of the junction unmatched. The CDR3 is 15 amino acids. CDR3 protein: CSARDSAGGPSPLHF. In DNA form, the CDR3 reads TGCAGTGCTAGAGATTCAGCAGGGGGCCCTTCACCCCTCCACTTT.

This clonotype was counted many times. In nucleotides, the CDR3 is TGTGCCAGCAGTTTAGGTTCCGAGCAGTACTTC. Its translation is CASSLGSEQYF. The rearrangement uses TRBV12-3 or TRBV12-4 and TRBJ2-7; no definite D call. The length of the CDR3 is 11 residues. V gave up 1 base and J gave up 6 bases, with 4 bases separating them.

There are many counts of this clonotype. V is TRBV20-1 and J is TRBJ1-5, with D unresolved. This CDR3 region has 16 residues. V was clipped by 0 bases and J by 0 bases, with 12 bases between them. Per the germline V gene, CDR1 is DFQATT and CDR2 is SNEGSKA (reference sequence). The DNA of the CDR3 is TGCAGTGCTAGAGATTCCGGACGGACTAGCAATCAGCCCCAGCATTTT. It translates to CSARDSGRTSNQPQHF.

This clonotype was detected ten times or more. The V and J genes are TRBV12-3 or TRBV12-4 and TRBJ1-5; TRBD1 is a possible D gene (6 bases). The CDR3 extends over 14 amino acids. V lost 3 bases to trimming and J lost 3 bases, with 9 bases between them. The CDR3 DNA is TGTGCCAGCAGTTTCAGGGGATTCAATCAGCCCCAGCATTTT. As protein: CASSFRGFNQPQHF.

This clonotype was detected many times. This chain links TRBV20-1 with TRBJ1-2; a possible D gene is TRBD1 (5 bases). This CDR3 has 11 amino acids. Germline V CDR1 and CDR2: DFQATT, SNEGSKA (reference sequence). V shed 6 bases and J shed 9 bases, with 14 bases lying between them. In DNA, the CDR3 is TGCAGTGCGGCCGGGGGTGCGAGCTACACCTTC. Its protein product is CSAAGGASYTF.

This clonotype was detected a few times. This chain joins TRBV19 and TRBJ1-4; D may be TRBD1 (5 bases). Germline V gives CDR1 LNHDA, CDR2 SQIVND (reference sequence). There are 17 residues in the CDR3. Trimming left V 3 bases short and J 3 bases short, with 17 bases between. For the CDR3, the DNA is TGTGCCAGTAGTATGGACGGGGGTAAATCGGCTAATGAAAAACTGTTTTTT. Its translation: CASSMDGGKSANEKLFF.

This chain uses TRBV18 with TRBJ1-3; D is possibly TRBD1 (6 bases). The germline V and J ends were trimmed by 0 bases and 0 bases, with 9 bases remaining between them. Germline CDR1 and CDR2: KGHSH and LQKENI. The CDR3 is 16 amino acids. The chain's CDR3 is CASSPPGQTSGNTIYF. In nucleotides, the CDR3 is TGTGCCAGCTCACCACCCGGACAGACCTCTGGAAACACCATATATTTT.

This clonotype was counted a few times. The chain couples TRBV7-2 to TRBJ2-1; the match to TRBD2 covers 12 bases. The CDR3 contains 15 residues. The germline gives CDR1 SGHTA, CDR2 FQGNSA. V dropped 5 bases and J dropped 12; count of bases not matched to a gene: 11. Here the CDR3 DNA reads TGTGCCAGCAGCCGGAGGGGACTAGCGGGCCCAATGCAGTTCTTC. The encoded protein is CASSRRGLAGPMQFF.

As to this clonotype: Since a much larger clone is just one base distant, this may be a read error. The chain employs TRBV5-1 and TRBJ1-2; D gene unclear. CDR1 SGHRS and CDR2 YFSETQ come from the germline V gene. V shed 2 bases and J shed 2 bases, with 7 bases lying between them. The CDR3 is 13 amino acids. CDR3 DNA sequence: TGCGCCAGCAGCTTCCAGGTAAACTATGGCTACACCTTC. It codes for CASSFQVNYGYTF.

This clonotype was seen at least ten times. The genes are TRBV2 and TRBJ2-1; 10 bases are shared with TRBD2. This CDR3 has 16 residues. V lost 6 bases to trimming and J lost 0 bases; unmatched junction nucleotides: 5. Germline V gene lookup returns CDR1 SNHLY and CDR2 FYNNEI. The CDR3 sequence: CASSRTSGNSYNEQFF. For the CDR3, the DNA is TGTGCCAGCAGCCGGACTAGCGGAAACTCCTACAATGAGCAGTTCTTC.

The CDR3 spells CSAIVEETQYF. CDR3 DNA sequence: TGCAGTGCTATAGTAGAGGAGACCCAGTACTTC. The chain combines TRBV20-1 with TRBJ2-5; D gene uncertain. In germline, CDR1 is DFQATT, CDR2 SNEGSKA (reference sequence). The CDR3 is 11 amino acids. Trimming removed 4 bases at V and 5 bases at J, with 8 bases between.

The DNA of the CDR3 is TGTGCCAGCAGCTTAGCGGGGAGCGAAAAACTGTTTTTT. Encoded protein: CASSLAGSEKLFF. The chain combines TRBV7-9 with TRBJ1-4; the D is unclear. CDR1 SEHNR and CDR2 FQNEAQ come from the germline V gene (reference sequence). Between the trimmed V and J ends, which lost 0 bases and 8 bases, there was a span of 7 bases. The CDR3 totals 13 residues.

This clonotype has a handful of counts. This sequence joins TRBV12-3 or TRBV12-4 and TRBJ1-5; 10 nucleotides line up with TRBD1. There are 15 residues in the CDR3. The J segment lost 6 bases and the V segment lost 5 bases, leaving 7 bases of the junction unmatched. The CDR3 nucleotides are TGTGCCAGCAGTCCCCGGACAGGGGGTAGTCAGCCCCAGCATTTT. Residues: CASSPRTGGSQPQHF.

In its sample, this clonotype was seen many times. The chain is built from TRBV30 and TRBJ1-2; a weak D match, TRBD1 (5 bases). V lost 3 bases and J lost 4, with 12 bases in between. The CDR3 totals 13 residues. The germline CDR1 and CDR2 sequences are GTSNPN and SVGIG (reference sequence). The CDR3 sequence is CAWRSGGVYGYTF. DNA of the CDR3: TGTGCCTGGAGGAGCGGGGGGGTCTATGGCTACACCTTC.